What follows are 27 T cell receptor beta chains derived from one specimen sequenced in a study of blood T cells in healthy people across ages. Combining a sample-barcoded 5' primer with a J-beta primer mix, a second PCR ran for about 6 to 12 cycles. Each CDR3 protein is one row after TCRdb ran MiXCR on the 5' RACE reads. The sample lists under 800,000 distinct CDR3 sequences, roughly 20% seen once, with 3% to 4% in the top ten. The sample comprised blood. The receptor source for this set is a man between 65 and 85 years old in good health.

This clonotype showed up just a few times. The rearrangement links TRBV5-1 to TRBJ2-1; D is perhaps TRBD2 (5 bases). The CDR3 totals 17 residues. V was trimmed by 1 base and J by 6 bases, leaving 20 bases between them. CDR1 is SGHRS and CDR2 is YFSETQ in the germline V gene. CDR3 sequence: CASSLRLAGAIGNEQFF. CDR3 sequence (DNA): TGCGCCAGCAGCTTGCGGCTAGCCGGAGCAATAGGCAATGAGCAGTTCTTC.

This clonotype was detected ten times or more. This chain uses TRBV30 with TRBJ1-2; maybe TRBD1 (6 bases). This CDR3 has 14 amino acids. V was cut by 5 bases and J by 7 bases, with 20 bases left in between. Germline values: CDR1 GTSNPN, CDR2 SVGIG (reference sequence). The CDR3 nucleotides are TGTGCCTGGCATCAAGGGGGAGCTGATTTTGGCTACACCTTC. Translation gives CAWHQGGADFGYTF.

This clonotype occurred many times. The chain has TRBV4-1 and TRBJ2-5; D is unclear. There are 14 residues in the CDR3. The germline V and J ends were trimmed by 0 bases and 0 bases, with 5 bases remaining between them. Germline V gene data show CDR1 as MGHRA and CDR2 as YSYEKL. The CDR3 protein is CASSQDDNQETQYF. The CDR3 region has the DNA TGCGCCAGCAGCCAAGATGACAACCAAGAGACCCAGTACTTC.

The rearrangement links TRBV7-2 to TRBJ1-6; no definite D call. V was cut by 0 bases and J by 6 bases, with 9 bases left in between. This CDR3 is 15 amino acids long. Germline V lookup: CDR1 SGHTA, CDR2 FQGNSA. The CDR3: CASSLAVGFNSPLHF. CDR3 bases: TGTGCCAGCAGCTTAGCGGTGGGGTTTAATTCACCCCTCCACTTT.

This chain connects TRBV28 to TRBJ1-1, with 10 positions matching TRBD1. The CDR3 totals 15 residues. V shed 5 bases and J 1 base; nucleotides not matched to a gene: 4. In germline, CDR1 is MDHEN, CDR2 SYDVKM. Written as DNA, the CDR3 is TGTGCCAGCAGTGGGACAGGGGTTAAGAACACTGAAGCTTTCTTT. This sequence encodes CASSGTGVKNTEAFF. Together with reference TRBV28 and TRBJ1-1, the CDR3 gives the full variable domain: DVKVTQSSRYLVKRTGEKVFLECVQDMDHENMFWYRQDPGLGLRLIYFSYDVKMKEKGDIPEGYSVSREKKERFSLILESASTNQTSMYLCASSGTGVKNTEAFFGQGTRLTVV.

This clonotype was recorded a few times. CDR3 sequence (DNA): TGCAGTGCTAGAGAGACAGGGGTCGAGACCCAGTACTTC. This sequence encodes CSARETGVETQYF. The V and J genes are TRBV20-1 and TRBJ2-5, with TRBD1 matching over 8 bases. The CDR3 extends over 13 amino acids. Germline V gene data show CDR1 as DFQATT and CDR2 as SNEGSKA (reference sequence). Trimming removed 0 bases from V and 5 bases from J; junction bases left unmatched: 2.

The J gene is TRBJ1-4, the V gene TRBV5-1; weak D call: TRBD1 (5 bases). This CDR3 has 16 residues. Trimming stripped 3 bases from V and 0 bases from J, with 12 bases between. CDR1 and CDR2 from the germline V gene are SGHRS and YFSETQ. CDR3 DNA sequence: TGCGCCAGCAGCTGGGGGACGGATGCAACTAATGAAAAACTGTTTTTT. Protein sequence: CASSWGTDATNEKLFF.

This clonotype was recorded a few times. The chain joins TRBV5-1 to TRBJ2-7; D gene unclear. V was cut by 0 bases and J by 3 bases, with 10 bases left in between. Germline lookup yields CDR1 SGHRS and CDR2 YFSETQ. The CDR3 is 14 amino acids. As DNA, the CDR3 is TGCGCCAGCAGCTTGGATCCAGCATTCTACGAGCAGTACTTC. It yields the protein CASSLDPAFYEQYF.

The CDR3 coding sequence is TGTGCCAGCAGCGCCCGGCCTCACAATGAGCAGTTCTTC. Protein sequence: CASSARPHNEQFF. The chain recombines TRBV9 with TRBJ2-5; the D is unclear. The DNA end is more similar to TRBJ2-1, so the J call may be wrong. The CDR3 extends over 13 amino acids. Germline V gene lookup returns CDR1 SGDLS and CDR2 YYNGEE.

This sequence joins TRBV20-1 and TRBJ2-3; 7 bases fit TRBD2. Unmatched junction bases numbered 9, after V lost 7 bases and J lost 2 bases. Germline CDR1 reads DFQATT; CDR2 reads SNEGSKA (reference sequence). CDR3 length: 14 amino acids. The CDR3 DNA reads TGCAGTGTCCGTACAGCGGGACCCACAGATACGCAGTATTTT. Translation gives CSVRTAGPTDTQYF.

The chain couples TRBV20-1 to TRBJ1-1; D is perhaps TRBD1 (6 bases). Trimming left V 3 bases short and J 1 base short, with 9 bases between. This CDR3 spans 13 amino acids. CDR1 and CDR2 (germline): DFQATT, SNEGSKA (reference sequence). The CDR3 nucleotides are TGCAGTGCTAGCCGGGACACGAACACTGAAGCTTTCTTT. This codes for CSASRDTNTEAFF.

This clonotype was counted between two and nine times. The chain employs TRBV28 and TRBJ2-1; unclear D gene. Germline V gene lookup returns CDR1 MDHEN and CDR2 SYDVKM. The V end was cut by 6 bases, the J end by 10 bases, with 13 bases between. This CDR3 contains 12 residues. CDR3 DNA sequence: TGTGCCAGCAGCCCAAGTCGGTGGGAGCAGTTCTTC. The encoded protein is CASSPSRWEQFF.

The CDR3 DNA reads as TGTGCCAGCAGCCAAAACGGAGGGACATTCTACAATGAGCAGTTCTTC. It encodes CASSQNGGTFYNEQFF. V and J are TRBV14 and TRBJ2-1; D is perhaps TRBD1 or TRBD2 (6 bases each). CDR1 and CDR2 (germline): SGHDN, FVKESK. Trimming left V 2 bases short and J 3 bases short, with 14 bases between. The CDR3 sequence is 16 residues long.

The chain carries TRBV12-3 or TRBV12-4 and TRBJ2-1, with unresolved D. Trimming left V 6 bases short and J 0 bases short, with 12 bases between. This CDR3 is 15 amino acids long. The CDR3 region is CASSRLRSSYNEQFF. CDR3 DNA: TGTGCCAGCAGCCGACTGCGGAGCTCCTACAATGAGCAGTTCTTC.

The chain links TRBV6-5 to TRBJ1-2, with D perhaps TRBD1 (5 bases). There are 13 residues in the CDR3. Trimming stripped 2 bases from V and 3 bases from J, with 7 bases between. Germline V gene data show CDR1 as MNHEY and CDR2 as SVGAGI. The CDR3 loop reads CASSYAGYYGYTF. The CDR3 DNA sequence: TGTGCCAGCAGTTACGCAGGGTACTATGGCTACACCTTC.

The table lists this clonotype with a few counts. The CDR3 carries no conserved terminal phenylalanine or tryptophan, so it likely arises from a read error. This chain uses TRBV29-1 with TRBJ1-2, with D possibly being TRBD1 (5 bases). The CDR3 covers 12 residues. V lost 5 bases to trimming and J lost 5 bases, with 12 bases between them. Germline CDR1 reads SQVTM; CDR2 reads ANQGSEA. The CDR3 loop reads CSVTAGIYGYTL. The CDR3 DNA reads as TGCAGCGTTACCGCAGGGATATATGGCTACACCCTC.

The chain carries TRBV6-2 or TRBV6-3 and TRBJ1-5; 9 bases fit TRBD1. This CDR3 region has 15 residues. The V gene end was trimmed by 6 bases and the J gene end by 8 bases; junction bases not matched to a gene: 11. Germline V gives CDR1 MNHEY, CDR2 SVGEGT. CDR3 sequence (DNA): TGTGCCAGCAGATCGGGACAGGGTTACGATAAGCCCCAGCATTTT. It translates to CASRSGQGYDKPQHF.

Only a few counts were recorded for this clonotype. This rearrangement joins TRBV28 to TRBJ2-5; 8 nucleotides agree with TRBD2. This CDR3 is 16 amino acids long. The V gene end was trimmed by 3 bases and the J gene end by 2 bases; junction bases not matched to a gene: 8. The V gene's germline CDR1 is MDHEN and CDR2 SYDVKM. CDR3 nucleotides: TGTGCCAGCAGTTTTAGGGGACTAGTATCGCAAGAGACCCAGTACTTC. Residues: CASSFRGLVSQETQYF.

For the CDR3, the DNA is TGCGCCAGCAGCTCGGATCCGGGACAGCCAAGGGCCAACGTCCTGACTTTC. It translates to CASSSDPGQPRANVLTF. The chain combines TRBV5-1 with TRBJ2-6, with 7 nucleotides matching TRBD1. CDR1 is SGHRS and CDR2 is YFSETQ in the germline V gene. Unmatched junction bases numbered 11, after V lost 3 bases and J lost 5 bases. This CDR3 is 17 amino acids long.

A remark on this clonotype: Given the absence of the conserved phenylalanine or tryptophan at the CDR3 end, a read error is likely. The V and J genes are TRBV7-9 and TRBJ1-1; a weak D match, TRBD1 (5 bases). V lost 4 bases, J lost 7 bases, and 16 bases lay in between. The CDR3 is 14 residues long. Germline CDR1 is SEHNR and CDR2 is FQNEAQ (reference sequence). The CDR3 bases are TGTGCCAGCAGCTCAAACTACGGACACTTTGAAGCTTTCCTT. It yields the protein CASSSNYGHFEAFL.

The chain recombines TRBV19 with TRBJ2-7, with D tentatively TRBD1 or TRBD2 (5 bases each). This CDR3 has 14 amino acids. Germline CDR1 is LNHDA and CDR2 is SQIVND (reference sequence). The V gene lost 5 bases and the J gene lost 4 bases, with 15 bases spanning the gap. CDR3 in amino acids: CASSRSEGPYEQYF. CDR3 DNA: TGTGCCAGTAGTCGTTCTGAGGGACCTTACGAGCAGTACTTC.

The chain couples TRBV25-1 to TRBJ2-1, with a weak D call TRBD2 (5 bases). The CDR3 is 13 residues long. Germline V gene data show CDR1 as MGHDK and CDR2 as SYGVNS. V was cut by 3 bases and J by 8 bases, with 11 bases left in between. The CDR3 bases are TGTGCCAGCAGTGAGGCCGGGCGGGATGAGCAGTTCTTC. This encodes CASSEAGRDEQFF.

This clonotype has just one count. The V gene is TRBV9, the J gene TRBJ2-1; TRBD2 agrees at 13 bases. Trimming at V came to 3 bases and at J to 6 bases, leaving 0 bases not matched to a gene. This CDR3 is 14 amino acids long. The germline CDR1 and CDR2 sequences are SGDLS and YYNGEE. The DNA of the CDR3 is TGTGCCAGCAGCGGGACTAGCGGGAGCAATGAGCAGTTCTTC. Residues: CASSGTSGSNEQFF.

The chain employs TRBV4-1 and TRBJ2-7; D unresolved. The V end was cut by 2 bases, the J end by 2 bases, with 7 bases between. The CDR3 totals 13 residues. Germline V gene lookup returns CDR1 MGHRA and CDR2 YSYEKL. The CDR3 coding sequence is TGCGCCAGCAGCCAACTAGAAACCTACGAGCAGTACTTC. This encodes CASSQLETYEQYF.

This chain links TRBV25-1 with TRBJ1-4; 7 bases fit TRBD1. CDR1 MGHDK and CDR2 SYGVNS come from the germline V gene. V lost 3 bases and J lost 7; bases outside the gene matches: 8. The CDR3 consists of 15 residues. As DNA, the CDR3 is TGTGCCAGCAGTGACCCACAGGGGAACGGTGAAAAACTGTTTTTT. The encoded protein is CASSDPQGNGEKLFF.

The rearrangement links TRBV6-5 to TRBJ2-7; 9 nucleotides agree with TRBD1. This CDR3 is 16 amino acids long. Per the germline V gene, CDR1 is MNHEY and CDR2 is SVGAGI. With V trimmed by 0 bases and J by 3 bases, 6 bases remained unmatched. The CDR3 sequence: CASSYSTGGTVYEQYF. CDR3 nucleotides: TGTGCCAGCAGTTACTCGACAGGGGGGACCGTCTACGAGCAGTACTTC.

This clonotype has only a few counts. V usage is TRBV28 and J usage is TRBJ2-3, with 11 nucleotides matching TRBD2. V lost 6 bases, J lost 5 bases, and 10 bases stayed unmatched. Germline lookup yields CDR1 MDHEN and CDR2 SYDVKM. The CDR3 loop spans 16 amino acids. CDR3 sequence (DNA): TGTGCCAGCAGATTTGTAGCGGGAGGGTCAGGAGATACGCAGTATTTT. Amino acid sequence: CASRFVAGGSGDTQYF.